The 27 T cell receptor beta chains below come from one sample, sequenced in a study of T cell repertoires in cytomegalovirus infection. TCRdb re-called the reads through MiXCR, storing one row per CDR3 protein. Here the sample spans more than 650,000 distinct CDR3 sequences, 35% being singletons. The sequencing input was PBMCs. All receptors derive from a human donor in good health (CMV status not recorded). Some clones in this sample may be carry-over from other donors' samples.

This clonotype occurred many times. The chain couples TRBV7-8 to TRBJ2-2; weak D call: TRBD1 (6 bases). V lost 0 bases, J lost 0 bases, and 23 bases lay in between. CDR1 and CDR2 (germline): SGHVS, FQNEAQ. CDR3 length equals 21 residues. The CDR3 loop reads CASSLASVRRATGSNTGELFF. The CDR3 nucleotides read TGTGCCAGCAGCTTAGCGTCGGTCCGAAGGGCGACAGGATCGAACACCGGGGAGCTGTTTTTT.

This clonotype was detected once. With a much larger clone just one base away, this may be a read error. Likely a read error: the CDR3 ends without its conserved phenylalanine or tryptophan. J is TRBJ1-5 and V is TRBV7-8; D gene unclear. CDR1 and CDR2 (germline): SGHVS, FQNEAQ. Trimming took 1 base from V and 5 from J, leaving 6 bases between them. This CDR3 spans 13 amino acids. In DNA, the CDR3 is TGTGCCAGCAGCTTAGTGTACGATCAGCCCCAGCATTGT. This gives the protein CASSLVYDQPQHC.

The chain couples TRBV13 to TRBJ2-3; D uncertain. CDR1 and CDR2 from the germline V gene are PRHDT and FYEKMQ (reference sequence). The germline V and J ends were trimmed by 7 bases and 1 base, with 15 bases remaining between them. The CDR3 sequence is 15 residues long. The CDR3 loop reads CASILSRCGTDTQYF. CDR3 coding DNA: TGTGCCAGCATCCTATCGAGGTGTGGCACAGATACGCAGTATTTT.

Turning to this clonotype: One junction end disagrees with the germline gene, perhaps due to a read error. The chain carries TRBV2 and TRBJ2-1, with D possibly being TRBD1 or TRBD2 (5 bases each). The CDR3 totals 15 residues. The germline gives CDR1 SNHLY, CDR2 FYNNEI. The CDR3 nucleotides are TGTGCCAGCAGTGAATATGGGGGTTCCTACAATGAGCCGTTCTTC. It codes for CASSEYGGSYNEPFF.

J is TRBJ2-2 and V is TRBV29-1; D is undetermined. Looked up from germline, CDR1 is SQVTM and CDR2 is ANQGSEA. With 0 bases removed from V and 4 bases from J, the gap between germline ends came to 12 bases. This CDR3 has 15 residues. CDR3 nucleotides: TGCAGCGTTGAAGATAATTGGGCTGGCACCGGGGAGCTGTTTTTT. Translating gives CSVEDNWAGTGELFF.

With regard to this clonotype: Relative to the germline gene, one junction end is altered; a read error may explain this. The chain recombines TRBV6-6 with TRBJ1-2; TRBD1 matches 7 bases. CDR1 is MNHNY and CDR2 is SVGAGI in the germline V gene (reference sequence). The CDR3 has 13 amino acids. The CDR3 sequence: CARSYWDSEESTF. The CDR3 nucleotides read TGTGCCCGCAGTTACTGGGACAGTGAGGAGTCCACCTTC.

The J gene is TRBJ2-7, the V gene TRBV5-6; D might be TRBD2 (5 bases). Germline CDR1 SGHDT, CDR2 YYEEEE. The length of the CDR3 is 15 residues. V was cut by 4 bases and J by 6 bases, with 20 bases left in between. The CDR3 protein is CASSGGPPDWGEQYF. The CDR3 coding sequence is TGTGCCAGCAGCGGCGGGCCACCGGACTGGGGCGAGCAGTACTTC.

This clonotype was picked up many times. V is TRBV7-2 and J is TRBJ1-5; D not resolved. Trimming cost V 1 base and J 4 bases, with 5 bases left between them. The CDR3 is 13 residues long. CDR1 and CDR2 (germline): SGHTA, FQGNSA. CDR3 sequence reads: CASSLVLNQPQHF. CDR3 in DNA: TGTGCCAGCAGCTTAGTGTTGAATCAGCCCCAGCATTTT. The variable domain in full, completed from reference TRBV7-2 and TRBJ1-5, reads GAGVSQSPSNKVTEKGKDVELRCDPISGHTALYWYRQSLGQGLEFLIYFQGNSAPDKSGLPSDRFSAERTGGSVSTLTIQRTQQEDSAVYLCASSLVLNQPQHFGDGTRLSIL.

This clonotype appeared a few times. This chain links TRBV18 with TRBJ2-1, with TRBD2 identical over 8 bases. Germline V gives CDR1 KGHSH, CDR2 LQKENI. V was pared by 0 bases and J by 5 bases, with 3 bases of the junction left unmatched. The CDR3 runs 15 residues. As DNA, the CDR3 is TGTGCCAGCTCACCACCTAGCGGGGAAAACAATGAGCAGTTCTTC. It is translated as CASSPPSGENNEQFF. Based on the CDR3 plus reference TRBV18 and TRBJ2-1, the full variable domain is NAGVMQNPRHLVRRRGQEARLRCSPMKGHSHVYWYRQLPEEGLKFMVYLQKENIIDESGMPKERFSAEFPKEGPSILRIQQVVRGDSAAYFCASSPPSGENNEQFFGPGTRLTVL.

This clonotype was counted ten times or more. The chain is built from TRBV28 and TRBJ2-3; 10 bases align to TRBD1. Germline CDR1 MDHEN, CDR2 SYDVKM. Trimming at V came to 5 bases and at J to 3 bases, leaving 11 bases not matched to a gene. The CDR3 is 17 amino acids. The CDR3 coding sequence is TGTGCCAGCAGTCCTGCTGGTCGGACAGGGGGAACAGATACGCAGTATTTT. Residues: CASSPAGRTGGTDTQYF.

The chain couples TRBV19 to TRBJ2-7, with a weak D call TRBD2 (5 bases). The CDR3 consists of 14 residues. The V gene's germline CDR1 is LNHDA and CDR2 SQIVND (reference sequence). V gave up 1 base and J gave up 5 bases, with 12 bases separating them. Here the CDR3 reads CASSIVEGGNEQYF. The CDR3 DNA sequence: TGTGCCAGTAGTATAGTCGAGGGTGGCAACGAGCAGTACTTC.

In this sample, this clonotype turned up a few times. This chain uses TRBV7-9 with TRBJ1-1; D may be TRBD1 (6 bases). The V and J ends lost 5 bases and 2 bases respectively, with 15 bases between them. The CDR3 is 15 amino acids. Germline V lookup: CDR1 SEHNR, CDR2 FQNEAQ (reference sequence). The CDR3 here is CASSPTGTRNTEAFF. CDR3 in DNA: TGTGCCAGCAGCCCCACCGGGACACGTAACACTGAAGCTTTCTTT.

The table lists this clonotype with a count of one. The CDR3 bases are TGTGCCATTGGGGGATTAGGGGAGGTCCTAAATGAGCAGTTCTTC. Protein: CAIGGLGEVLNEQFF. This chain uses TRBV28 with TRBJ2-1, with a possible D match to TRBD2 (6 bases). The CDR3 totals 15 residues. The germline CDR1 and CDR2 sequences are MDHEN and SYDVKM. V was cut by 10 bases and J by 7 bases, with 23 bases left in between.

This clonotype was counted only a few times. The genes are TRBV11-3 and TRBJ2-3; D is possibly TRBD1 or TRBD2 (6 bases each). The germline V gene has CDR1 SGHNT and CDR2 YENEEA. This CDR3 region has 16 residues. Trimming removed 3 bases from V and 4 bases from J, with 17 bases in between. In DNA, the CDR3 is TGTGCCAGCAGCTTCCGTAGCGGACCAGGGGCAGATACGCAGTATTTT. Translated: CASSFRSGPGADTQYF.

Points on this clonotype: A junction boundary mismatches the germline segment, possibly from a read error. CDR3: CARSYSTMGFAEAFF. DNA of the CDR3: TGTGCCCGCAGTTACTCGACTATGGGATTCGCTGAAGCTTTCTTT. V and J are TRBV6-2 or TRBV6-3 and TRBJ1-1; D call uncertain. The CDR3 contains 15 residues. Looked up from germline, CDR1 is MNHEY and CDR2 is SVGEGT.

As to this clonotype: Sequence at one end of the junction differs from germline and may be a read error. The V call is TRBV7-4, the J call TRBJ2-3; D remains unclear. Germline V lookup: CDR1 SGHVT, CDR2 SQSDAQ. This CDR3 contains 12 residues. The CDR3 DNA sequence: TGTGCCAGCAGCTCCCAACGAGATACGCAGGATTTT. It specifies CASSSQRDTQDF.

This clonotype was counted between two and nine times. The rearrangement uses TRBV6-1 and TRBJ1-6; D possibly corresponds to TRBD1 (5 bases). CDR3 length: 16 amino acids. Germline loops: CDR1 MNHNS, CDR2 SASEGT. Between the trimmed V and J ends, which lost 2 bases and 3 bases, there was a span of 11 bases. For the CDR3, the DNA is TGTGCCAGCAGTGAATCGGGGCAGGTCTATAATTCACCCCTCCACTTT. It encodes CASSESGQVYNSPLHF.

The chain employs TRBV11-2 and TRBJ1-2, with a tentative D call TRBD1 (5 bases). V was trimmed by 5 bases and J by 8 bases, leaving 18 bases between them. This CDR3 region has 14 residues. Germline CDR1 is SGHAT and CDR2 is FQNNGV. CDR3 DNA sequence: TGTGCCAGCAGCCCGCGGTCGGGCCCAGGGGGCTACACCTTC. This encodes CASSPRSGPGGYTF.

The chain recombines TRBV28 with TRBJ2-5, with D possibly TRBD1 on 5 matching bases. CDR1 is MDHEN, CDR2 SYDVKM, per germline. The CDR3 sequence is 15 residues long. V was trimmed by 5 bases and J by 4 bases, leaving 17 bases between them. The CDR3 loop is CASSPILDRPETQYF. For the CDR3, the DNA is TGTGCCAGCAGTCCCATCCTTGACAGACCAGAGACCCAGTACTTC.

This clonotype was recorded a few times. This chain joins TRBV11-2 and TRBJ2-1; D uncertain. The CDR3 consists of 19 residues. Germline V gene lookup returns CDR1 SGHAT and CDR2 FQNNGV. Trimming took 1 base from V and 0 from J, leaving 19 bases between them. CDR3 sequence reads: CASSLVGRLDLSSYNEQFF. Written as DNA, the CDR3 is TGTGCCAGCAGCTTAGTGGGTAGGTTAGATTTGAGCTCCTACAATGAGCAGTTCTTC.

The chain employs TRBV6-5 and TRBJ2-1; the D call may be TRBD1 or TRBD2 (5 bases each). Trimming took 5 bases from V and 0 from J, leaving 14 bases between them. This CDR3 has 16 amino acids. CDR1 and CDR2 (germline): MNHEY, SVGAGI. The chain's CDR3 is CASSTIAGTSYNEQFF. The CDR3 coding sequence is TGTGCCAGCAGTACCATCGCCGGGACCTCCTACAATGAGCAGTTCTTC.

The chain employs TRBV28 and TRBJ1-2, with 8 bases fitting TRBD1. The germline V gene has CDR1 MDHEN and CDR2 SYDVKM. Trimming took 6 bases from V and 5 from J; bases not matched to a gene: 8. This CDR3 has 14 residues. The CDR3 coding sequence is TGTGCCAGCAGGGGGGGACAGGCTACTTATGGCTACACCTTC. It is translated as CASRGGQATYGYTF.

The genes are TRBV19 and TRBJ2-2; no clear D. Trimming cost V 3 bases and J 8 bases, with 16 bases left between them. CDR3 length equals 15 residues. Looked up from germline, CDR1 is LNHDA and CDR2 is SQIVND (reference sequence). As DNA, the CDR3 is TGTGCCAGTAGTATTAGGCGCGATGCCTGGGGGGAGCTGTTTTTT. It specifies CASSIRRDAWGELFF.

The table lists this clonotype with a few counts. The DNA of the CDR3 is TGTGCCAGCAGTTCCCGGACAGGGATAAGGGTGAGCGGCTACACCTTC. Amino acid sequence: CASSSRTGIRVSGYTF. The rearrangement joins TRBV27 to TRBJ1-2; TRBD1 matches 8 bases. CDR3 size: 16 residues. Germline CDR1 and CDR2: MNHEY and SMNVEV (reference sequence). The junction had 15 bases not matched to a gene; V was cut back by 4 bases and J by 8 bases.

The chain combines TRBV6-1 with TRBJ1-1; no clear D. V was cut by 5 bases and J by 4 bases, with 23 bases left in between. Germline CDR1 and CDR2: MNHNS and SASEGT. CDR3 size: 17 residues. CDR3 nucleotides: TGTGCCAGCAGTTACCCTTCAGGAGGCAGATTCAGCACTGAAGCTTTCTTT. It encodes CASSYPSGGRFSTEAFF.

The chain couples TRBV7-9 to TRBJ1-2; 8 bases match TRBD1. CDR3 length: 14 residues. V gave up 5 bases and J gave up 7 bases; unmatched junction bases: 9. Germline V lookup: CDR1 SEHNR, CDR2 FQNEAQ (reference sequence). The CDR3 coding sequence is TGTGCCAGCAGCCTTAGGCAGGGGGCTCCTGGCTACACCTTC. The encoded protein is CASSLRQGAPGYTF.

This clonotype was recorded at least ten times. The chain joins TRBV7-2 to TRBJ2-7, with 11 bases aligning to TRBD2. Trimming removed 3 bases from V and 3 bases from J; junction bases left unmatched: 1. The CDR3 is 14 amino acids. Per the germline V gene, CDR1 is SGHTA and CDR2 is FQGNSA. In DNA, the CDR3 is TGTGCCAGCAGCTTTGGACTAGCGGGCTACGAGCAGTACTTC. Translation gives CASSFGLAGYEQYF.